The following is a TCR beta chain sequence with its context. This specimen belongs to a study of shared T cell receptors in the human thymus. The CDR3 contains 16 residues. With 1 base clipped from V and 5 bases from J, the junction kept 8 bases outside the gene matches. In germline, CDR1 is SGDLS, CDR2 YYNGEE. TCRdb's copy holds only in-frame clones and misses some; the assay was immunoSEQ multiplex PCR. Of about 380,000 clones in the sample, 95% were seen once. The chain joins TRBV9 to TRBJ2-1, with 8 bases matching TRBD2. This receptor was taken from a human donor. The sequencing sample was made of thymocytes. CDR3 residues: CASSVNLAGLNNEQFF. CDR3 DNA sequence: TGTGCCAGCAGCGTAAACCTAGCGGGTCTCAACAATGAGCAGTTCTTC.